The 9 T cell receptor beta chains listed next were all sequenced from one sample in a study of blood T cell repertoires in COVID-19. TCRdb's table, derived via immunoSEQ multiplex PCR, lists solely in-frame clones and lacks some. The sample has 430,000 or so clones, 85% to 90% seen once. Sample: peripheral blood. These receptors came from a man in his late teens or twenties with COVID-19, enrolled during active disease.

The chain couples TRBV6-6 to TRBJ1-2, with D possibly matching TRBD1 (5 bases). The germline CDR1 and CDR2 sequences are MNHNY and SVGAGI (reference sequence). The CDR3 is 15 residues long. V was cut by 6 bases and J by 2 bases, with 16 bases left in between. This CDR3 reads CASSQGARSNYGYTF. CDR3 coding DNA: TGTGCCAGCAGCCAAGGGGCAAGGAGCAACTATGGCTACACCTTC.

The table lists this clone with a few counts. The rearrangement joins TRBV12-5 to TRBJ2-5; 9 bases agree with TRBD1. CDR3 length: 16 amino acids. Per germline, CDR1 LGHNT and CDR2 FRNRAP. Trimming took 1 base from V and 5 from J; bases not matched to a gene: 8. CDR3 nucleotides: TGTGCTAGTGGTTTGGGCTCACAGGGGGCGCGGGAGACCCAGTACTTC. Translated: CASGLGSQGARETQYF.

V gene TRBV20-1 combines with J gene TRBJ1-2; 7 nucleotides align to TRBD1. Looked up from germline, CDR1 is DFQATT and CDR2 is SNEGSKA (reference sequence). The V segment lost 6 bases and the J segment 6 bases; nucleotides outside the gene matches: 4. This CDR3 spans 11 amino acids. The CDR3 is CSANRGNGYTF. CDR3 sequence (DNA): TGCAGTGCGAACAGGGGTAATGGCTACACCTTC.

V gene TRBV6-5 combines with J gene TRBJ1-2; TRBD1 aligns across 7 bases. V dropped 6 bases and J dropped 8; count of bases not matched to a gene: 6. Per the germline V gene, CDR1 is MNHEY and CDR2 is SVGAGI. The CDR3 has 12 amino acids. CDR3 region: CASRRQGSGYTF. The CDR3 nucleotides read TGTGCCAGCAGGCGACAGGGTTCCGGCTACACCTTC.

The chain combines TRBV11-2 with TRBJ1-2; 7 nucleotides align to TRBD1. This CDR3 is built from 13 residues. CDR1 and CDR2 from the germline V gene are SGHAT and FQNNGV. V lost 0 bases to trimming and J lost 7 bases; unmatched junction nucleotides: 2. The CDR3 sequence: CASSLDPGGGYTF. In DNA, the CDR3 is TGTGCCAGCAGCTTAGATCCAGGGGGTGGCTACACCTTC.

The genes are TRBV3-1 (or the pseudogene TRBV3-2) and TRBJ2-7; 11 bases match TRBD1. Trimming at V came to 1 base and at J to 11 bases, leaving 4 bases not matched to a gene. The germline CDR1 and CDR2 sequences are LGHDT and YNNKEL (reference sequence). This CDR3 spans 13 amino acids. The CDR3 is CASSQGTGGTEYF. In nucleotides, the CDR3 is TGTGCCAGCAGCCAAGGGACAGGGGGCACTGAGTACTTC.

This rearrangement joins TRBV11-2 to TRBJ2-3; 9 positions match TRBD2. V lost 1 base to trimming and J lost 8 bases; unmatched junction nucleotides: 7. This CDR3 comprises 15 residues. Per the germline V gene, CDR1 is SGHAT and CDR2 is FQNNGV. CDR3 DNA sequence: TGTGCCAGCAGCTTAGTAGCGGGAGTTGAGGGTACGCAGTATTTT. Its protein product is CASSLVAGVEGTQYF.

The V call is TRBV4-1, the J call TRBJ2-7; 7 bases align to TRBD2. This CDR3 spans 15 amino acids. Per germline, CDR1 MGHRA and CDR2 YSYEKL. With 2 bases clipped from V and 4 bases from J, the junction kept 8 bases outside the gene matches. CDR3 region: CASSQISGRVYEQYF. CDR3 sequence (DNA): TGCGCCAGCAGCCAAATTAGCGGGCGGGTATACGAGCAGTACTTC.

The chain carries TRBV6-5 and TRBJ1-1; weak D call: TRBD1 (6 bases). V lost 5 bases to trimming and J lost 2 bases, with 12 bases between them. This CDR3 region has 14 residues. CDR1 and CDR2 from the germline V gene are MNHEY and SVGAGI. The CDR3 DNA reads TGTGCCAGCAGTCCCACAGGGTTCAACACTGAAGCTTTCTTT. Translating gives CASSPTGFNTEAFF.